This is a list of T cell receptor beta chains from one sample in a study of shared clonotypes between healthy human individuals. Assay used: immunoSEQ multiplex PCR; TCRdb lists only in-frame clones, some missing. The sample lists about 820,000 clones; 92% were seen once. Sequences were obtained from naive CD8+ T cells sorted from blood. Every receptor here comes from a man in his thirties or forties in good health. Both conserved end residues are part of each CDR3. D genes are given only for firm matches.

>TRBV5-1|TRBJ2-1|.
TGCGCCAGCAGCTTGGCCCCCCCCCGGAGGATAGAAAATGAGCAGTTCTTC
CASSLAPPRRIENEQFF
>TRBV5-6|TRBJ1-2|.
TGTGCCAGCAGCTACCGGGACAAGACTAACTATGGCTACACCTTC
CASSYRDKTNYGYTF
>TRBV5-1|TRBJ1-1|.
TGCGCCAGCAGCGGAGGGGGGAGTACTGAAGCTTTCTTT
CASSGGGSTEAFF
>TRBV27|TRBJ2-7|TRBD2
TGTGCCAGCGGGAGGGAGACCTACGAGCAGTACTTC
CASGRETYEQYF
>TRBV21-1|TRBJ2-2|.
TGTGCCAGCAGCAAAGGCGGGGGTAGCGGGCCGAACACCGGGGAGCTGTTTTTT
CASSKGGGSGPNTGELFF
>TRBV27|TRBJ1-2|.
TGTGCCAGCAGTTTTACGGGGGGGATGGATGGCTACACCTTC
CASSFTGGMDGYTF
>TRBV19|TRBJ2-7|.
TGTGCCAGTAGTATAGGAGCGATAGCGGAGCAGTACTTC
CASSIGAIAEQYF
>TRBV5-6|TRBJ2-7|TRBD2
TGTGCCAGCAGCTTTACTAGCGGGAACTACGAGCAGTACTTC
CASSFTSGNYEQYF
>TRBV2|TRBJ2-7|.
TGTGCCAGCACCCCTCGAGAAGTTTCCTACGAGCAGTACTTC
CASTPREVSYEQYF
>TRBV11-2|TRBJ1-1|.
TGTGCCAGCAGCTTAGGGGGTCCTCTTGAAGCTTTCTTT
CASSLGGPLEAFF
>TRBV7-9|TRBJ2-7|TRBD1
TGTGCCAGTAGCCCGACAGGGGGCCTAGGGTACGAGCAGTACTTC
CASSPTGGLGYEQYF